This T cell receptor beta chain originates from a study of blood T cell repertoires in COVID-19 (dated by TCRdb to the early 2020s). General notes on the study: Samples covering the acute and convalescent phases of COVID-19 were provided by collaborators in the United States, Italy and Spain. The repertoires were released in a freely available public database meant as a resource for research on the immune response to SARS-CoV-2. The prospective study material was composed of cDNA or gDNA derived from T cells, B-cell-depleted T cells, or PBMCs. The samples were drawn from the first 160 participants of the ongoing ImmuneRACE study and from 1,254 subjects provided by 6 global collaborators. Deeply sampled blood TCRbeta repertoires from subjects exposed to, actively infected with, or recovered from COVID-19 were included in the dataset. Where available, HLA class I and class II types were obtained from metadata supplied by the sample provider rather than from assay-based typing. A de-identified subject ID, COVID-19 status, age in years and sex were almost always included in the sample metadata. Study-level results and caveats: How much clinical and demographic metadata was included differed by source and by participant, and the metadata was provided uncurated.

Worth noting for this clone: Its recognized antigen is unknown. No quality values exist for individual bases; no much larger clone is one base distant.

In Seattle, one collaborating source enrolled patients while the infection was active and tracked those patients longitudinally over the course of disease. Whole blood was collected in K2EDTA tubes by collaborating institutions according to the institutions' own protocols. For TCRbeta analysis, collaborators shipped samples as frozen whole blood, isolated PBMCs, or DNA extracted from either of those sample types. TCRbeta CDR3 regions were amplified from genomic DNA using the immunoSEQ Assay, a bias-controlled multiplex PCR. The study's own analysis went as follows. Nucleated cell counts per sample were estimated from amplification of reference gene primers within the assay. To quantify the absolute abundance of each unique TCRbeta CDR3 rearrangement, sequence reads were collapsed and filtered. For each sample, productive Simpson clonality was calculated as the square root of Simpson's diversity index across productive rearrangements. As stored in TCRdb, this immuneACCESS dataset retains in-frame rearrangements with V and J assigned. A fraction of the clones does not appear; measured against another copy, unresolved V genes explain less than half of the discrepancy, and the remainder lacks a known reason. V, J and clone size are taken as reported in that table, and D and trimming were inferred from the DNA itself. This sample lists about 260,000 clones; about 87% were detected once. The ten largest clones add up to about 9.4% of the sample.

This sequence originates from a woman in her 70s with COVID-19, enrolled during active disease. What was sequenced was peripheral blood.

In nucleotides, the sequence is TGCGCCAGCAGTCCGCGAATTGCCGGGACAGGACCCTCTAGCAATCAGCCCCAGCATTTT. Its protein product is CASSPRIAGTGPSSNQPQHF. In this chain, TRBV23-1 is recombined with TRBJ1-5; TRBD1 matches 8 bases in the middle. TRBV23-1 is an open reading frame, and its role is uncertain. Here V drops 4 bases and J drops 0 bases, and the junction holds 17 bases not matched to any gene. From its cysteine to its phenylalanine, the CDR3 spans 20 amino acids. CDR3 DNA is the only sequence kept; it has 60 bases, read in frame from the first base.